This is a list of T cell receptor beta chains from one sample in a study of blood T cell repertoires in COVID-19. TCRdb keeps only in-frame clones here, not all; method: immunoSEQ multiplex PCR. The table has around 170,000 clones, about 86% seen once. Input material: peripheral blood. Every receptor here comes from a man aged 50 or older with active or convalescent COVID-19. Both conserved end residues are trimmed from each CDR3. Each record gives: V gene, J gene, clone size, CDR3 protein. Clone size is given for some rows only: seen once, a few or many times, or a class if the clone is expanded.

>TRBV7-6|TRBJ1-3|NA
ASSQNRVGNTIY
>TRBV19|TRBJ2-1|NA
ASSEPGLAHNEQF
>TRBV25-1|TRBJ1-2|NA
ASSVLTGVEYGYT
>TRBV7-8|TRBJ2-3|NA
ASSMGLAGGSDTQY
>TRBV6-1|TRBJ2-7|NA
ASSPRTFTYEQY
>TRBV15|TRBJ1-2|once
ATSVDSGDHGYT
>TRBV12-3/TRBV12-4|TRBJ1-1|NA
ASSLRGHTEAF
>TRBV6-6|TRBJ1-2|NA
ASSFGTGREGYT
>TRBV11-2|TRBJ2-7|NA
ASSLGTGVVAYEQY
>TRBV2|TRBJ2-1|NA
ASSRGGGSYNEQF
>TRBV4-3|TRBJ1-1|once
ASSQEVGQGGTF
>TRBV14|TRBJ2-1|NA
ASSQGTATGPF
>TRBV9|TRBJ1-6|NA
ASSLSDRGYSPLH
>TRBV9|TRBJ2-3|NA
ASSVVQGYSDTQY
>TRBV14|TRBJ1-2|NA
ASSQPAGVGYT
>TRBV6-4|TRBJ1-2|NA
ASSVGSSTFYGYT
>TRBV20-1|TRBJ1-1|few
SATDSEAF
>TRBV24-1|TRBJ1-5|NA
ATSAAAGENQPQH
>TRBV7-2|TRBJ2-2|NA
ASSLSGGGGELF
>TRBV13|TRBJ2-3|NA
ASSRVAGGPTDTQY
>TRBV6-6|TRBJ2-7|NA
ASRFPETYEQY
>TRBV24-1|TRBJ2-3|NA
ATSDWTGGLSTDTQY
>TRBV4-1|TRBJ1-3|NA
ASSQRDRDSGNTIY
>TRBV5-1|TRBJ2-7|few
ASSLAGSGRIDEQY
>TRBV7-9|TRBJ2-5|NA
ASSPAQETQY
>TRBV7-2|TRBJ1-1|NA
ASSSGHGGLAF
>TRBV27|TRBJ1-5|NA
ASTTLQGLGYQPQH
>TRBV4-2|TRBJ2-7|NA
ASSQDARTRFYEQY
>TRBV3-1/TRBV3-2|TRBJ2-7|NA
ASRQTGAYEQY
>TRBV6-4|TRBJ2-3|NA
ASSQGAGTKDTQY
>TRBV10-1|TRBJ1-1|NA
ASSGRVSDTEAF
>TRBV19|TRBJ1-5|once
ASSAGEIQPQH
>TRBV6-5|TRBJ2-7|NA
ASSYPGTDEQY
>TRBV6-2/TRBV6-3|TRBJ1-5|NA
ASSHPGQERPQH
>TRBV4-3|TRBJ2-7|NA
ASSQVRDSKSSYEQY
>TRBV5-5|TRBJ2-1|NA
ASSIVQGARDEQF
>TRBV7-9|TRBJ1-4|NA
ASSLAGKGGSNEKLF
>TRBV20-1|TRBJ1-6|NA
SASISPSSYNSPLH
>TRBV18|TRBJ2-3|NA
ASSPGLAPTDTQY
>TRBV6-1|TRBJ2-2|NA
ASSETGYGDTGELF
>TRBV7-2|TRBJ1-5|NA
ASSSQTGASRGQPQH
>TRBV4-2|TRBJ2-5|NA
ASSQDYGETQY